This T cell receptor (beta chain) was sequenced for a study of beta chain features in type 1 diabetes (dated by TCRdb to 2016 to 2019). For the study in its entirety: Patients and healthy donors did not differ in mean age, gender distribution, total cell number or subset yield. The study compared TCRB repertoires of sorted circulating CD4+ T cell subsets between recently diagnosed type 1 diabetes patients and matched healthy donors. Whereas all 30 or so donors provided naive and central memory subsets, regulatory and stem cell-like memory subsets were isolated from just 8 patients and roughly eight healthy donors. A total of roughly 100,000,000 sorted cells were examined across all samples, and the number of cells per subset was strongly correlated with RNA yield. Summary of the overall study and its limitations: A moderate but significant shortening of TCRB CDR3 length was observed in type 1 diabetes patients in all four CD4+ subsets. At VDJ recombination sites, type 1 diabetes patients had fewer insertions and more deleted nucleotides, which implies abnormalities in thymic rearrangement. Because cDNA was sequenced instead of genomic DNA, activated cells with high expression could be over-represented, although the groups did not differ in activation or CD3 levels. Naive, central memory and regulatory TCRB repertoires appeared more similar among patients than among healthy donors. Shorter templates might be favored by PCR, yet because patient and control samples were amplified and corrected together, any such skew would affect both groups equally. Because the HLA sub-analyses included only small numbers of individuals, any influence of HLA type on TCRB rearrangement was left unresolved.

For this clone: The antigen it recognizes is unknown. No base quality information exists; no much larger clone differs at one position.

CDR1 and CDR2 (KGHSH, LQKENI) derive from the germline V gene. The CDR3 goes from the cysteine to the phenylalanine over 13 residues. The DNA shown is the 39-base CDR3, in frame from base 1. At the junction V is shortened by 5 bases and J by 6 bases, with 10 bases in between. All of the isolated RNA was reverse transcribed with the High Capacity cDNA Reverse Transcription Kit, so expressed TCRB transcripts were sequenced. Naive, central memory and regulatory T cell samples underwent deep immunoSEQ sequencing, averaging approximately 3.5 million total reads per sample. Sorted cells were lysed in RLT buffer and RNA was extracted with DNase-treated RNeasy Micro or Mini kits, depending on cell number. Each cell subset was processed on its own to prevent cross-contamination, while patient and healthy donor samples were processed together. The immunoSEQ multiplex PCR was used to amplify TCRB sequences from cDNA, yielding 87-bp fragments that span the CDR3 region. Sequencing of the amplicons was done on the Illumina HiSeq platform. The published analysis was carried out like this. Synthetic template baselines were used to correct PCR bias computationally, reads within Hamming distance 2 were collapsed, and singletons that could not be merged were discarded. Reads were aligned against IMGT so that V, D and J genes, CDR3 length and insertions or deletions at six rearrangement sites could be assigned. Clonotype counts were normalized to sorted cell number within each subset before computing true diversity and Gini coefficients with the tcR R package. Repertoire sharing was quantified using the overlap coefficient calculated on TCRB nucleotide sequences. Out-of-frame TCRB sequences from naive cells were analyzed to stand in for the pre-selection repertoire. TCRdb limited this immuneACCESS table to in-frame rearrangements with V and J called. A share of clones is missing; checked studies link under half to unresolved V genes, and the rest is unexplained. That table is the source of V, J and clone size, and D and trimming were worked out from the DNA. A total of 900,000 or so clones appear in this sample, roughly 17% of them only once. The ten largest clones take up 0.023% of the sample.

A single peripheral blood draw of approximately 0.11 L on average was collected from each donor into heparinised tubes. A BD FACSAria II was used to sort naive, central memory, regulatory and stem cell-like memory CD4+ T cells with a panel that included CD45RO, CCR7, CD25, CD127, CD95 and CD27. All sorted populations exceeded 98% purity. PBMCs were separated immediately by Lymphoprep density gradient centrifugation and were stained directly, without being cultured. So that batch effects would be minimized, each experiment stained and sorted samples in pairs, pairing one healthy donor with one patient.

The V gene is TRBV18 and the J gene is TRBJ2-2; the D gene cannot be named for sure. The specimen was naive CD4+ T cells from blood. The sample's cell subset or site, from its label and the paper: true naive CD4+ T cells. This clonotype was sampled from a woman aged 18-29 years in good health. The DNA is TGTGCCAGCTCAACGCTAGTGGCCGGGGAGCTGTTTTTT. It is translated as CASSTLVAGELFF.